The source of this T cell receptor (beta chain) is a study of T cell repertoires in cytomegalovirus infection. Study summary: Carrying CMV and the relevant HLA type showed in public TCR beta signatures.

This clonotype was counted only a few times. TCRdb recomputed calls from the reads with MiXCR, one row per CDR3 protein. Of about 440,000 distinct CDR3 sequences listed, around 32% are singletons. Between the trimmed V and J ends, which lost 1 base and 4 bases, there was a span of 8 bases. This CDR3 comprises 14 residues. Germline V gives CDR1 SGHAT, CDR2 FQNNGV. Specimen: PBMCs. The receptor's source is a human donor in good health (CMV status not recorded). Some clones in this sample may be carry-over from other donors' samples. This rearrangement joins TRBV11-2 to TRBJ1-3; D is ambiguous. This CDR3 reads CASSLVAAGNTIYF. In DNA form, the CDR3 reads TGTGCCAGCAGCTTAGTGGCGGCGGGAAACACCATATATTTT.